This T cell receptor (beta chain) was observed in a study of blood T cell repertoires in COVID-19. J lost 5 bases, V lost 1 base, and 13 bases had no gene match. CDR1 KGHSH and CDR2 LQKENI come from the germline V gene. This CDR3 is 17 amino acids long. Original data processing: Nucleated cell counts were estimated from reference gene primer amplification. The assay was immunoSEQ multiplex PCR, and TCRdb's table has in-frame clones only and misses some. The V and J calls and clone size are taken from that table; D and trimming were inferred from the DNA. The sample holds 190,000 or so clones, around 91% seen once.

The chain has TRBV18 and TRBJ2-7, with 8 bases lining up with TRBD1. The sample comprised peripheral blood. The source is a man in his forties or fifties with acute or convalescent COVID-19. The CDR3 is CASSPRTRGPIRDEQYF. CDR3 DNA: TGTGCCAGCTCACCACGGACCAGGGGGCCGATTCGCGACGAGCAGTACTTC. Combining the CDR3 with reference TRBV18 and TRBJ2-7 gives the whole variable domain NAGVMQNPRHLVRRRGQEARLRCSPMKGHSHVYWYRQLPEEGLKFMVYLQKENIIDESGMPKERFSAEFPKEGPSILRIQQVVRGDSAAYFCASSPRTRGPIRDEQYFGPGTRLTVT.